The rows below give T cell receptor beta chains drawn from one sample of a study of blood T cell repertoires in COVID-19. Produced via immunoSEQ multiplex PCR; TCRdb's table is partial and in-frame only. The sample contains some 64,000 clones, roughly 70% of which appear only once. The sequenced sample consisted of PBMCs or T cells enriched from blood (not recorded which). Source of these receptors: a woman aged 55-70 years who had been exposed to COVID-19. The CDR3 runs from the conserved cysteine through the conserved F or W. D genes are given only for firm matches. Only some rows state a clone size, as once, few, many or a class for expanded clones.

j_call | clone_size | v_call | d_call | cdr3_aa | cdr3_nt
TRBJ2-1 | NA | TRBV2 | NA | CASSATRTAYNEQFF | TGTGCCAGCAGCGCTACCCGGACAGCCTACAATGAGCAGTTCTTC
TRBJ1-4 | NA | TRBV2 | NA | CASSDWAGTEKLFF | TGTGCCAGCAGTGACTGGGCCGGCACTGAAAAACTGTTTTTT
TRBJ1-4 | NA | TRBV27 | NA | CASRRQATNEKLFF | TGTGCCAGCAGAAGACAAGCAACTAATGAAAAACTGTTTTTT
TRBJ1-2 | once | TRBV6-5 | NA | CASSTRGGDGYTF | TGTGCCAGCAGTACCCGAGGGGGAGATGGCTACACCTTC
TRBJ2-2 | NA | TRBV19 | NA | CASSIKGVNTGELFF | TGTGCCAGTAGTATCAAGGGGGTTAACACCGGGGAGCTGTTTTTT
TRBJ1-1 | NA | TRBV12-3/TRBV12-4 | NA | CASSLDRTEAFF | TGTGCCAGCAGTTTAGATCGCACTGAAGCTTTCTTT
TRBJ2-3 | NA | TRBV7-2 | NA | CASSLDFTDTQYF | TGTGCCAGCAGCTTAGACTTCACAGATACGCAGTATTTT
TRBJ1-4 | NA | TRBV28 | TRBD1 | CASSSPGQGAEKLFF | TGTGCCAGCAGTTCCCCGGGACAGGGGGCTGAAAAACTGTTTTTT
TRBJ2-2 | NA | TRBV28 | TRBD2 | CASSPPRLANTGELFF | TGTGCCAGCAGTCCACCCAGACTAGCCAACACCGGGGAGCTGTTTTTT
TRBJ1-5 | NA | TRBV27 | TRBD1 | CASSLSGTGDNQPQHF | TGTGCCAGCAGTTTATCTGGGACAGGTGACAATCAGCCCCAGCATTTT
TRBJ1-5 | few | TRBV30 | TRBD1 | CAWSDRGNNQPQHF | TGTGCCTGGAGTGACAGGGGAAACAATCAGCCCCAGCATTTT
TRBJ2-7 | NA | TRBV27 | NA | CASSLNKRERDEQYF | TGTGCCAGCAGTTTAAATAAAAGGGAGCGGGACGAGCAGTACTTC
TRBJ2-7 | NA | TRBV19 | NA | CASSIGDGGYEQYF | TGTGCCAGTAGTATAGGTGACGGAGGCTACGAGCAGTACTTC
TRBJ2-3 | NA | TRBV28 | NA | CASSFPNRDTQYF | TGTGCCAGCAGTTTCCCGAACCGGGATACGCAGTATTTT
TRBJ1-1 | NA | TRBV29-1 | TRBD1 | CSVKGGGENTEAFF | TGCAGCGTTAAAGGGGGCGGCGAGAACACTGAAGCTTTCTTT
TRBJ2-7 | NA | TRBV12-3/TRBV12-4 | NA | CASRPTGSYEQYF | TGTGCCAGCAGACCCACAGGGTCCTACGAGCAGTACTTC
TRBJ2-1 | NA | TRBV29-1 | NA | CSIMEYEQFF | TGCAGCATTATGGAGTATGAGCAGTTCTTC
TRBJ1-1 | once | TRBV29-1 | NA | CSVDHTVQFGFF | TGCAGCGTCGATCACACGGTACAGTTTGGTTTCTTT
TRBJ1-2 | few | TRBV5-1 | NA | CASSLGRDYGYTF | TGCGCCAGCAGCTTGGGGCGGGACTATGGCTACACCTTC
TRBJ1-2 | NA | TRBV7-2 | NA | CASSLPNRDFYGYTF | TGTGCCAGCAGCTTACCTAACCGGGACTTCTATGGCTACACCTTC
TRBJ1-6 | NA | TRBV5-1 | NA | CASGLNSPDRSPLHF | TGCGCCAGCGGCTTAAACAGCCCGGATCGGTCACCCCTCCACTTT
TRBJ2-5 | NA | TRBV7-2 | NA | CASSDDSGGETQYF | TGTGCCAGCAGCGACGACAGTGGCGGAGAGACCCAGTACTTC
TRBJ2-1 | NA | TRBV29-1 | TRBD1 | CSEAPVDRYPSNEQFF | TGCAGCGAAGCACCCGTGGACAGGTACCCCTCCAATGAGCAGTTCTTC
TRBJ1-1 | NA | TRBV14 | NA | CASSQAVGVLGAFF | TGTGCCAGCAGCCAAGCTGTAGGGGTCCTAGGAGCTTTCTTT
TRBJ2-1 | NA | TRBV5-1 | TRBD2 | CASSLRGENEQFF | TGCGCCAGCAGCTTGCGGGGGGAAAATGAGCAGTTCTTC
TRBJ1-6 | NA | TRBV28 | TRBD1 | CASKKTGTVYNSPLHF | TGTGCCAGTAAGAAAACAGGGACAGTGTATAATTCACCCCTCCACTTT
TRBJ2-1 | NA | TRBV27 | NA | CASSWGQAEGEQFF | TGTGCCAGCAGTTGGGGTCAGGCTGAGGGTGAGCAGTTCTTC
TRBJ1-1 | NA | TRBV7-9 | NA | CASSLMNTEAFF | TGTGCCAGCAGCCTTATGAACACTGAAGCTTTCTTT
TRBJ1-2 | few | TRBV12-3/TRBV12-4 | NA | CASSLPGGYGYTF | TGTGCCAGCAGTTTACCGGGGGGCTATGGCTACACCTTC
TRBJ1-5 | NA | TRBV30 | NA | CAWSVDRSIQPQHF | TGTGCCTGGAGTGTAGATCGGAGTATTCAGCCCCAGCATTTT
TRBJ1-3 | NA | TRBV5-4 | NA | CASSLDRYSGNTIYF | TGTGCCAGCAGCTTGGATAGATACTCTGGAAACACCATATATTTT
TRBJ1-5 | NA | TRBV28 | NA | CASSQDRSNQPQHF | TGTGCCAGCAGTCAGGATCGTAGCAATCAGCCCCAGCATTTT
TRBJ2-7 | NA | TRBV5-4 | NA | CASSKRFSYEQYF | TGTGCCAGCAGCAAGCGGTTCTCATACGAGCAGTACTTC
TRBJ2-7 | NA | TRBV4-1 | NA | CASSHGYEQYF | TGCGCCAGCAGCCACGGTTACGAGCAGTACTTC
TRBJ2-6 | NA | TRBV9 | TRBD1 | CASSSDRVGSSGANVLTF | TGTGCCAGCAGCTCCGACAGGGTCGGGTCCTCTGGGGCCAACGTCCTGACTTTC
TRBJ2-1 | NA | TRBV5-1 | TRBD2 | CASTLAGARPNEQFF | TGCGCCAGCACCTTAGCGGGAGCTCGTCCTAATGAGCAGTTCTTC
TRBJ2-1 | NA | TRBV29-1 | TRBD1 | CSVGRGPYNEQFF | TGCAGCGTTGGCAGGGGGCCCTACAATGAGCAGTTCTTC
TRBJ2-5 | few | TRBV7-2 | NA | CASSLETGMKTQYF | TGTGCCAGCAGCTTAGAAACAGGGATGAAGACCCAGTACTTC
TRBJ2-7 | few | TRBV27 | TRBD1 | CASGRTGGDEQYF | TGTGCCAGCGGGAGGACAGGGGGTGACGAGCAGTACTTC
TRBJ1-2 | NA | TRBV19 | NA | CASRSPGDDYGYTF | TGTGCCAGTAGAAGTCCGGGAGACGATTATGGCTACACCTTC
TRBJ2-3 | NA | TRBV19 | NA | CASSIASTDTQYF | TGTGCCAGTAGCATAGCTAGCACAGATACGCAGTATTTT
TRBJ1-1 | NA | TRBV11-2 | NA | CASSLAGHTNTEAFF | TGTGCCAGCAGCTTAGCCGGACATACGAACACTGAAGCTTTCTTT
TRBJ2-3 | NA | TRBV10-3 | TRBD1 | CAISLGTGGTDTQYF | TGTGCCATCAGCCTCGGGACAGGGGGCACAGATACGCAGTATTTT
TRBJ1-2 | NA | TRBV11-2 | NA | CASSSTVGYGYTF | TGTGCCAGCAGTTCAACAGTGGGCTATGGCTACACCTTC
TRBJ2-7 | NA | TRBV5-1 | TRBD2 | CASSAGTSGGTYEQYF | TGCGCCAGCAGCGCCGGAACTAGCGGGGGGACCTACGAGCAGTACTTC
TRBJ2-1 | NA | TRBV9 | NA | CASSPQWGRTYNEQFF | TGTGCCAGCAGCCCTCAATGGGGGAGGACCTACAATGAGCAGTTCTTC
TRBJ2-2 | few | TRBV11-2 | TRBD1 | CASSLEQGAITGELFF | TGTGCCAGCAGCTTAGAACAGGGGGCAATCACCGGGGAGCTGTTTTTT
TRBJ1-6 | NA | TRBV28 | NA | CASSSTGPSYNSPLHF | TGTGCCAGCAGTTCCACAGGGCCCTCCTATAATTCACCCCTCCACTTT
TRBJ2-2 | NA | TRBV19 | TRBD2 | CASSFPGGSGELFF | TGTGCCAGTAGTTTCCCGGGAGGATCCGGGGAGCTGTTTTTT
TRBJ2-1 | NA | TRBV3-1/TRBV3-2 | TRBD2 | CASRLAGGLHNEQFF | TGTGCCAGCAGGCTAGCGGGAGGGCTGCACAATGAGCAGTTCTTC
TRBJ1-1 | NA | TRBV6-5 | NA | CASREVDRGTEAFF | TGTGCCAGCAGGGAGGTTGATCGGGGGACTGAAGCTTTCTTT
TRBJ2-7 | many | TRBV14 | NA | CASSQDLTGLYEQYF | TGTGCCAGCAGCCAAGATCTTACAGGTCTATACGAGCAGTACTTC
TRBJ2-1 | NA | TRBV11-2 | NA | CASSLFSNSGEQFF | TGTGCCAGCAGCTTGTTTAGCAATTCGGGTGAGCAGTTCTTC